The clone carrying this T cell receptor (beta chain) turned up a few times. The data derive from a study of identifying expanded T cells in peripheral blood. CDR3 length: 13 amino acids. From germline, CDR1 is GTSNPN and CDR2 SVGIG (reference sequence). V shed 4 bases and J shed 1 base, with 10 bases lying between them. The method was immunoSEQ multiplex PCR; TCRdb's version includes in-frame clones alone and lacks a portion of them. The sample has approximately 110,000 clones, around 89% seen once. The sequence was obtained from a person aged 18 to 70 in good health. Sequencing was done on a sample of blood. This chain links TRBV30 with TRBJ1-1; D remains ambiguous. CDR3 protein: CAWKVAGNTEAFF. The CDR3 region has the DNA TGTGCCTGGAAGGTGGCAGGGAACACTGAAGCTTTCTTT.